The clone carrying this TCR beta chain was detected many times. The CDR3 is 14 amino acids. Germline V CDR1 and CDR2: MNHEY, SMNVEV (reference sequence). V gave up 1 base and J gave up 2 bases, with 8 bases separating them. This entry is derived from a study of T-cell reconstitution after alpha-beta-depleted transplantation in children. Using unique molecular identifiers, the investigators prepared the TCRbeta library. TCRdb re-called the PCR reads through MiXCR, storing one row per CDR3 protein. The table records around 400,000 distinct CDR3 sequences, about 11% of them present only once. Sequencing was performed on PBMCs from the stem cell graft donor, taken from the stem cell graft. This clonotype originated in a human donor who donated a stem cell graft to a child with acute myeloid leukemia. The chain joins TRBV27 to TRBJ1-2; D is ambiguous. The CDR3 sequence: CASSLYGGNYGYTF. The CDR3 DNA sequence: TGTGCCAGCAGTTTATACGGCGGCAACTATGGCTACACCTTC.